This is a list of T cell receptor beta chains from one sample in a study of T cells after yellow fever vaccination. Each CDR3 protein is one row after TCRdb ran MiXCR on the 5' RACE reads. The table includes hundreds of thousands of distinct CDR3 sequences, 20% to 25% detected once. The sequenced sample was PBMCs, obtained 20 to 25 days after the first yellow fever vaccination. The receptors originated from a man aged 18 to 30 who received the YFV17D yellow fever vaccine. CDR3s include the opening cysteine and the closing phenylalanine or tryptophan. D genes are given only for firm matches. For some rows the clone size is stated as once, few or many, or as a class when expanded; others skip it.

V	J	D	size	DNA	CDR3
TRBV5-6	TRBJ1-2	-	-	TGTGCCAGCAGCTTAATTAGTAGTGGCTACACCTTC	CASSLISSGYTF
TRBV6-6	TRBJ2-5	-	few	TGTGCCAGCCTGGGGGAAGAGACCCAGTACTTC	CASLGEETQYF
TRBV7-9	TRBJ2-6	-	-	TGTGCCAGCAGCTCGACCCAGAGACAGGTTGGGGCCAACGTCCTGACTTTC	CASSSTQRQVGANVLTF
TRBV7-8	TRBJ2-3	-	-	TGTGCCAGCACCCTGGGACCGGGTTATGGGCAGTATTTT	CASTLGPGYGQYF
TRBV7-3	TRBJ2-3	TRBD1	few	TGTGCCAGCACTCGGACAGGGCCAACAGATACGCAGTATTTT	CASTRTGPTDTQYF
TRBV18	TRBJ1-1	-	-	TGTGCCAGCTCACCAGGTACGGGGAGGCGGACTGAAGCTTTCTTT	CASSPGTGRRTEAFF
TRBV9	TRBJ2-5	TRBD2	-	TGTGCCAGCAGCGTGGTTGCGGGAGGAGAGACCCAGTACTTC	CASSVVAGGETQYF
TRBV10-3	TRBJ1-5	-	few	TGTGCCATCAGTCTGACCGGGGCCCCGAATCAGCCCCAGCATTTT	CAISLTGAPNQPQHF
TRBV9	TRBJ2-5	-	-	TGTGCCAGCAGCCCGACCCTTGGAGGGGGTGGAGAGACCCAGTACTTC	CASSPTLGGGGETQYF
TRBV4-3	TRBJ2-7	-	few	TGCGCCAGCAGCCAAGGGTTCCGGGGTTCCTACGAGCAGTACTTC	CASSQGFRGSYEQYF
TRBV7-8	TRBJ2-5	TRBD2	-	TGTGCCAGCAGACAGGTGGGGGGGGAGACCCAGTACTTC	CASRQVGGETQYF
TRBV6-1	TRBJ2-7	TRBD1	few	TGTGCCAGCAGTGTACAGGGGGTCTCCTACGAGCAGTACTTC	CASSVQGVSYEQYF
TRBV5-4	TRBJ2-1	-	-	TGTGCCAGCAGCTTGGCCAAGGGCAGGGGCTACAATGAGCAGTTCTTC	CASSLAKGRGYNEQFF
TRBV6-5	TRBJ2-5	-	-	TGTGCCAGCAGTTACTCATCGGGGGTCGAGACCCAGTACTTC	CASSYSSGVETQYF
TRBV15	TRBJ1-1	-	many	TGTGCCACCAGCAGAGACCAGGGGCAACGGGCTTTCTTT	CATSRDQGQRAFF
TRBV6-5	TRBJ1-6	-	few	TGTGCCAGCAGCAGATCACAGGGAGATAATTCACCCCTCCACTTT	CASSRSQGDNSPLHF
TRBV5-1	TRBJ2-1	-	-	TGCGCCAGCCGAATACAGGGTCGGGACAATGAGCAGTTCTTC	CASRIQGRDNEQFF
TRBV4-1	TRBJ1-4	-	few	TGCGCCAGCAGCGCGGGGGGGGGCTGGAGTGAAAAACTGTTTTTT	CASSAGGGWSEKLFF